Here is one TCR beta chain with its context. The sample belongs to a study of blood T cell repertoires in COVID-19. Study summary: Specimens from acute and convalescent COVID-19 originated in the United States, Italy and Spain. Sample material is recorded as cDNA or gDNA derived from T cells, B-cell-depleted T cells, or PBMCs.

In the source study's methods: Using reference gene primer amplification, nucleated cell counts were estimated. Profiling relied on immunoSEQ multiplex PCR, and the TCRdb table lists in-frame clones only, not all of them. Clone size and V and J calls were adopted from that table, with D and trimming inferred from the DNA. The sample lists about 270,000 clones, 85% to 90% occurring once. Germline V lookup: CDR1 SEHNR, CDR2 FQNEAQ (reference sequence). With 5 bases removed from V and 5 bases from J, the gap between germline ends came to 15 bases. CDR3 size: 15 residues. All enrollees were roughly 18 to 89 years old and from about two dozen US areas.

Sequencing was done on a sample of PBMCs or T cells enriched from blood (not recorded which). J is TRBJ1-4 and V is TRBV7-9; D possibly corresponds to TRBD1 (5 bases). The TCR sequence derives from a woman aged 25 to 39 with acute COVID-19. The chain's CDR3 is CASSRMTAGNEKLFF. In DNA form, the CDR3 reads TGTGCCAGCAGCCGAATGACGGCAGGGAATGAAAAACTGTTTTTT.